The 12 T cell receptor beta chains below come from one sample, sequenced in a study of graft-versus-host responses after intestinal transplantation. Assay: immunoSEQ multiplex PCR; the TCRdb copy retains only in-frame clones and omits some. This table holds about 71,000 clones, approximately 94% found once. No antigen has been identified for these receptors. The input for sequencing was unstimulated CD8+ T cells sorted from spleen or lymph node cells, taken before intestinal transplant. The receptor source for this set is a human donor who received an intestinal transplant.

The chain couples TRBV2 to TRBJ2-7, with D perhaps TRBD2 (5 bases). The V and J ends lost 3 bases and 3 bases respectively, with 12 bases between them. This CDR3 is 14 amino acids long. Germline loops: CDR1 SNHLY, CDR2 FYNNEI. The CDR3 DNA sequence: TGTGCCAGCAGTGATATCCTAGCCCACTACGAGCAGTACTTC. This translates into CASSDILAHYEQYF.

The chain joins TRBV5-6 to TRBJ2-7, with a weak D call TRBD1 (6 bases). The CDR3 length is 15 residues. The V gene's germline CDR1 is SGHDT and CDR2 YYEEEE. Trimming shortened V by 0 bases and J by 2 bases, and 12 bases separated the two germline ends. The CDR3 loop is CASSLDWTAPYEQYF. CDR3 nucleotide sequence: TGTGCCAGCAGCTTGGATTGGACAGCCCCCTACGAGCAGTACTTC.

This sequence joins TRBV27 and TRBJ2-7; D unclear. V was pared by 3 bases and J by 0 bases, with 6 bases between. Germline V CDR1 and CDR2: MNHEY, SMNVEV (reference sequence). This CDR3 is 13 amino acids long. The CDR3 DNA is TGTGCCAGCAGTTTTGCTAGCTCCTACGAGCAGTACTTC. Its protein is CASSFASSYEQYF.

V is TRBV6-5 and J is TRBJ2-1; TRBD2 matches at 12 bases. Germline CDR1 reads MNHEY; CDR2 reads SVGAGI. The V gene end was trimmed by 3 bases and the J gene end by 16 bases; junction bases not matched to a gene: 13. The CDR3 totals 15 residues. The CDR3 bases are TGTGCCAGCAGTTATGGGACTAGCGGGCGGGGTAGCCTCTTCTTC. The encoded protein is CASSYGTSGRGSLFF.

The gene calls are TRBV30 and TRBJ2-7; unclear D gene. The V gene lost 0 bases and the J gene lost 3 bases, with 12 bases spanning the gap. CDR3 length: 14 amino acids. The germline V gene encodes CDR1 GTSNPN and CDR2 SVGIG (reference sequence). CDR3 protein: CAWSVPLKVYEQYF. The CDR3 DNA reads as TGTGCCTGGAGTGTACCACTCAAAGTCTACGAGCAGTACTTC.

This clone turned up a few times. The J gene is TRBJ1-3, the V gene TRBV5-6, with TRBD1 as a possible D gene (5 bases). CDR1 is SGHDT and CDR2 is YYEEEE in the germline V gene. The V and J ends lost 0 bases and 10 bases respectively, with 5 bases between them. This CDR3 comprises 11 residues. The CDR3 nucleotides read TGTGCCAGCAGCTTGGGACAGACCATATATTTT. This gives the protein CASSLGQTIYF.

This chain links TRBV27 with TRBJ2-7; D perhaps matches TRBD2 (6 bases). The germline V and J ends were trimmed by 3 bases and 2 bases, with 14 bases remaining between them. CDR1 and CDR2 from the germline V gene are MNHEY and SMNVEV (reference sequence). The CDR3 totals 15 residues. The CDR3 nucleotides read TGTGCCAGCAGTTTGATGGGGGGAGGAGCCTACGAGCAGTACTTC. The encoded protein is CASSLMGGGAYEQYF.

This chain joins TRBV7-3 and TRBJ2-3; TRBD2 aligns across 12 bases. V gave up 2 bases and J gave up 3 bases; unmatched junction bases: 12. Germline values: CDR1 SGHTA, CDR2 FQGTGA. This CDR3 is 19 amino acids long. CDR3 DNA: TGTGCCAGCAGCTTAGCTAGCGGGAGGGCCAGATTGAGGACAGATACGCAGTATTTT. Protein: CASSLASGRARLRTDTQYF. Using reference TRBV7-3 and TRBJ2-3 for the parts outside the CDR3, the full variable domain is GAGVSQTPSNKVTEKGKYVELRCDPISGHTALYWYRQSLGQGPEFLIYFQGTGAADDSGLPNDRFFAVRPEGSVSTLKIQRTERGDSAVYLCASSLASGRARLRTDTQYFGPGTRLTVL.

The V gene is TRBV2, the J gene TRBJ2-7; the D gene is possibly TRBD2 (7 bases). The V end was cut by 2 bases, the J end by 3 bases, with 14 bases between. From germline, CDR1 is SNHLY and CDR2 FYNNEI. The CDR3 covers 15 residues. CDR3: CASSEKGGEVYEQYF. DNA of the CDR3: TGTGCCAGCAGTGAAAAGGGGGGGGAAGTCTACGAGCAGTACTTC.

The rearrangement uses TRBV6-1 and TRBJ1-4; a weak D match, TRBD1 (6 bases). The CDR3 is made up of 15 amino acids. The germline V gene has CDR1 MNHNS and CDR2 SASEGT. V lost 2 bases and J lost 5, with 12 bases in between. The CDR3 nucleotides read TGTGCCAGCAGTGAATTCCGGACAGCGAATGAAAAACTGTTTTTT. This sequence encodes CASSEFRTANEKLFF.

The chain joins TRBV9 to TRBJ2-7; no definite D call. V was pared by 0 bases and J by 0 bases, with 10 bases between. The CDR3 runs to 15 residues. The germline V gene has CDR1 SGDLS and CDR2 YYNGEE. CDR3 sequence (DNA): TGTGCCAGCAGCGTAGGGTACGGCAGCTCCTACGAGCAGTACTTC. Translation: CASSVGYGSSYEQYF.

This chain connects TRBV18 to TRBJ2-7; D gene ambiguous. Germline loops: CDR1 KGHSH, CDR2 LQKENI. The CDR3 totals 16 residues. The ends were cut back, 1 base at V and 4 bases at J, with 17 bases in the middle. The CDR3 region has the DNA TGTGCCAGCTCACCACACCGAGTACGGTCATCGTACGAGCAGTACTTC. This encodes CASSPHRVRSSYEQYF.